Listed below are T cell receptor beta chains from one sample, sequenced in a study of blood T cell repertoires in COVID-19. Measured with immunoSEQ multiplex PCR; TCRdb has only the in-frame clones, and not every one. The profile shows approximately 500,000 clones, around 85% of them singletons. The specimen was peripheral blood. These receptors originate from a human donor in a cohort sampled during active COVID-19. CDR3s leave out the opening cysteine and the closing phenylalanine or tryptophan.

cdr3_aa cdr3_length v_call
ASSPAPKGDIVAF 13 TRBV11-2
ASSPDSLYGYT 11 TRBV5-6
ASSRGQGPNYGYT 13 TRBV4-1
ASSHPTGTDTGELF 14 TRBV9
ASSRTGERSYNEQF 14 TRBV7-3
ASSPTGSGGAADTQY 15 TRBV5-1
ASSADRVYNEQF 12 TRBV19
ASSPTAISNQPQH 13 TRBV4-1
ASSESGLAGGPGDEQY 16 TRBV6-1
ASSSPSGQGQLNEQF 15 TRBV28
ASSLYIEYNYGYT 13 TRBV7-2
SVRSLGPYEQY 11 TRBV29-1
ASSERAGAGNTIY 13 TRBV10-1
ASSYRAGAYEQY 12 TRBV6-5
ASSPGTGNFNEKLF 14 TRBV9
ASSLAGSNTGELF 13 TRBV9
ASSLLINQPQH 11 TRBV7-2
ASSRAGQQETQY 12 TRBV7-9
ASHDRLLAKNIQY 13 TRBV19
ASSGPIATNEKLF 13 TRBV5-8
AISESGAGVREQY 13 TRBV10-3
ASSQGGIGELF 11 TRBV7-9